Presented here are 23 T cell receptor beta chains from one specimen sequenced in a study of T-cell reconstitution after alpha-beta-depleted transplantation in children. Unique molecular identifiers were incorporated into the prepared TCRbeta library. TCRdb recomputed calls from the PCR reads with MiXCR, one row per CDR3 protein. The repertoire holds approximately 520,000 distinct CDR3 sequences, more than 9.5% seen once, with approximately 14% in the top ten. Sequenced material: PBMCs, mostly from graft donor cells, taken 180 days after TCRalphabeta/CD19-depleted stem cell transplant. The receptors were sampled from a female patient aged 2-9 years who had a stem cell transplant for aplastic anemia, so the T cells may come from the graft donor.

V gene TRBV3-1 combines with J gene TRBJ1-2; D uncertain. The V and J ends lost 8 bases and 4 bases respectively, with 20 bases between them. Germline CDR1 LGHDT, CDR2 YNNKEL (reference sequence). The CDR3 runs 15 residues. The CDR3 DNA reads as TGTGCCAGCTGCTTTCATGGGCGGGGATCCTATGGCTACACCTTC. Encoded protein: CASCFHGRGSYGYTF.

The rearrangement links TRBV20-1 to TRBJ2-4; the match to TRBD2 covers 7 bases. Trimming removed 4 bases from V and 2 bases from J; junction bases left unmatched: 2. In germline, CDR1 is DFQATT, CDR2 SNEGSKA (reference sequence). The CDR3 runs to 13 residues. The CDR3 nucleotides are TGCAGTGCTAAAGCGGGGACCAAAAACATTCAGTACTTC. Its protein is CSAKAGTKNIQYF.

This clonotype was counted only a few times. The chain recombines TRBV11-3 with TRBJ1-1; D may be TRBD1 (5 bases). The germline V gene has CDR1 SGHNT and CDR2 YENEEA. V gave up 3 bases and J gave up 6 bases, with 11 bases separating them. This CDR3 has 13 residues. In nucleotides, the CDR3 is TGTGCCAGCAGCTTTCTCAGGGCGGCTGAAGCTTTCTTT. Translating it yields CASSFLRAAEAFF.

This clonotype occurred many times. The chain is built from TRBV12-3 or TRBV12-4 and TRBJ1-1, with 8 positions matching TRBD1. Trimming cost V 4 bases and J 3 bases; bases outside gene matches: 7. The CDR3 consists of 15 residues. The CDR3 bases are TGTGCCAGCAGTTCCGGACAGGGACGTCACACTGAAGCTTTCTTT. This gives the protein CASSSGQGRHTEAFF.

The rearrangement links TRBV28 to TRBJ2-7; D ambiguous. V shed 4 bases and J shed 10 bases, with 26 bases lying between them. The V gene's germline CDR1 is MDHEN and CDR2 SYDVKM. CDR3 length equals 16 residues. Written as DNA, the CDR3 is TGTGCCAGCAGTTCAAACGATTTACAGAGAACCGAGAGACAGTACTTC. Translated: CASSSNDLQRTERQYF.

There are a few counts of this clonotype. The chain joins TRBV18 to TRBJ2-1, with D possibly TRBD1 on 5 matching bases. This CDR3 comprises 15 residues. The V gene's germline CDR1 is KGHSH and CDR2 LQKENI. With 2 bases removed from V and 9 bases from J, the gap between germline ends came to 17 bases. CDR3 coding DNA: TGTGCCAGCTCACCAACTCAGGGATGGGGAACTGAGCAGTTCTTC. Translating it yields CASSPTQGWGTEQFF.

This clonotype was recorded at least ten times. The DNA for the CDR3 is TGTGCCAGCAGTGGGGCAGGGATTCCTTATAACTATGGCTACACCTTC. It translates to CASSGAGIPYNYGYTF. The gene calls are TRBV12-3 or TRBV12-4 and TRBJ1-2, with D possibly being TRBD1 (5 bases). The CDR3 runs to 16 residues. V lost 5 bases, J lost 1 base, and 17 bases lay in between.

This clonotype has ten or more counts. In nucleotides, the CDR3 is TGTGCCAGCAGCTTAGGACCCAGGGGCTACGAGCAGTACTTC. This translates into CASSLGPRGYEQYF. The V and J genes are TRBV11-3 and TRBJ2-7; TRBD1 is a possible D gene (6 bases). There are 14 residues in the CDR3. The V gene's germline CDR1 is SGHNT and CDR2 YENEEA. V was pared by 1 base and J by 3 bases, with 10 bases between. The full variable domain, with the rest looked up from reference TRBV11-3 and TRBJ2-7, is EAGVVQSPRYKIIEKKQPVAFWCNPISGHNTLYWYLQNLGQGPELLIRYENEEAVDDSQLPKDRFSAERLKGVDSTLKIQPAELGDSAVYLCASSLGPRGYEQYFGPGTRLTVT.

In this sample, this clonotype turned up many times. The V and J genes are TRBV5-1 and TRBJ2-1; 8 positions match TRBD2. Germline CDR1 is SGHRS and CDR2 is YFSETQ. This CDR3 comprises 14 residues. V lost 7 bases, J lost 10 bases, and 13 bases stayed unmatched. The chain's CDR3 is CASPSGWPAREQFF. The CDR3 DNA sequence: TGCGCCAGCCCTAGCGGGTGGCCGGCTAGGGAGCAGTTCTTC.

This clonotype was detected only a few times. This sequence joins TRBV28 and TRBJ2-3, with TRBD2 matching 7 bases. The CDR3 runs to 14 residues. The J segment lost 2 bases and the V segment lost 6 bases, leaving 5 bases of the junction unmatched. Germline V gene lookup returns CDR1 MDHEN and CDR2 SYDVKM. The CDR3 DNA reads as TGTGCCAGCAGGCTAGCGGAATTCACAGATACGCAGTATTTT. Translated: CASRLAEFTDTQYF.

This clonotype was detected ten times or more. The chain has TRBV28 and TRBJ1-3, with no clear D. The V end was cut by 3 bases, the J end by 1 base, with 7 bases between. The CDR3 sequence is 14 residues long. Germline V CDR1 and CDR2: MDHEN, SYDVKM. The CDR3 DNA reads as TGTGCCAGCAGTTTTCGAGGATCTGGAAACACCATATATTTT. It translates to CASSFRGSGNTIYF.

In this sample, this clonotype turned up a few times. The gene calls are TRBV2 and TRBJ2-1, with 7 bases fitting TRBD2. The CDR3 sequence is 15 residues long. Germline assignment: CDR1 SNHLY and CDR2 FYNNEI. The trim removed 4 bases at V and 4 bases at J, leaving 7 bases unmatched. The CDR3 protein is CASSVGRERYNEQFF. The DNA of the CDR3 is TGTGCCAGCAGTGTGGGGCGGGAGAGGTACAATGAGCAGTTCTTC.

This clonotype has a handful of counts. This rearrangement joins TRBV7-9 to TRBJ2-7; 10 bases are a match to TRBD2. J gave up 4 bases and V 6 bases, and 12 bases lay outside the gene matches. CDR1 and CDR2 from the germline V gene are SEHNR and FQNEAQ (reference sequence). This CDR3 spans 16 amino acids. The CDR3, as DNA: TGTGCCAGCAGTTATTTCAATAGCGGGAGGCTTTACGAGCAGTACGTC. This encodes CASSYFNSGRLYEQYV.

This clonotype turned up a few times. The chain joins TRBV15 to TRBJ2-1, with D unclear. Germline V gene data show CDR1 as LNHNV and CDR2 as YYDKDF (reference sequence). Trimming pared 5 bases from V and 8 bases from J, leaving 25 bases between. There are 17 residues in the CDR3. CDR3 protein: CATSGRLRPDGWDEQFF. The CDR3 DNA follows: TGTGCCACCAGCGGCCGCCTCCGGCCAGACGGATGGGATGAGCAGTTCTTC.

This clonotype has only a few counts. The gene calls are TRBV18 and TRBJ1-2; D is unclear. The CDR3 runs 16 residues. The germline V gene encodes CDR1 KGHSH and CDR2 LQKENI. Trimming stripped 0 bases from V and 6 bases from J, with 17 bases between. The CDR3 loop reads CASSPPIPWSRNGYTF. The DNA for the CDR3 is TGTGCCAGCTCACCACCGATCCCTTGGTCGAGAAATGGCTACACCTTC.

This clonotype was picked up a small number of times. The CDR3 DNA is TGTGCCAGCAGCATAGACAGGGATGGCTACACCTTC. This sequence encodes CASSIDRDGYTF. V is TRBV7-9 and J is TRBJ1-2; 7 positions match TRBD1. Germline values: CDR1 SEHNR, CDR2 FQNEAQ (reference sequence). The CDR3 has 12 residues. The ends lost 5 bases at V and 6 bases at J; junction bases unmatched: 3.

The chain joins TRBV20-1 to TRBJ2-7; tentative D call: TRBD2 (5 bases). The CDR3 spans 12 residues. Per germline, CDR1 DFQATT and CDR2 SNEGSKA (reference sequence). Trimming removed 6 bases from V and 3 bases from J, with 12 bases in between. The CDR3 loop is CSATTSRYEQYF. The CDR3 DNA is TGCAGTGCGACCACTAGTCGCTACGAGCAGTACTTC.

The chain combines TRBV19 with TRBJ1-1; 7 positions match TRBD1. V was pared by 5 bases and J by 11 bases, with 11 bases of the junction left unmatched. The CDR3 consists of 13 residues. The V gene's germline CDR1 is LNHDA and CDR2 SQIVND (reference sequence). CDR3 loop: CASSPRPDRRAFF. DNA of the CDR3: TGTGCCAGTAGTCCCCGCCCGGACAGGAGGGCTTTCTTT.

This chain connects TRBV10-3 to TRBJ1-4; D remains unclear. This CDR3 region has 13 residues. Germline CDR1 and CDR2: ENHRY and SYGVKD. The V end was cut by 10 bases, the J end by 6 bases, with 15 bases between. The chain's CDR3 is CATRTLVYEKLFF. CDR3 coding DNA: TGTGCCACCCGAACGTTGGTGTATGAAAAACTGTTTTTT.

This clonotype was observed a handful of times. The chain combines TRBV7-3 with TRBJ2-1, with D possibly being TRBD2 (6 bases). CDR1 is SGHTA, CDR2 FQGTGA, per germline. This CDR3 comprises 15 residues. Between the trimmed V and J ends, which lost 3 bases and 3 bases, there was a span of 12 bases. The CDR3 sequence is CASSFSRAGYNEQFF. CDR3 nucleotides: TGTGCCAGCAGCTTTTCCCGAGCGGGCTACAATGAGCAGTTCTTC.

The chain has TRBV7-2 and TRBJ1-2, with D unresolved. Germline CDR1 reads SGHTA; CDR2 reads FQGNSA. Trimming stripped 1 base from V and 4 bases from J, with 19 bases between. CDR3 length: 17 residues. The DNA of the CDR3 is TGTGCCAGCAGCTTAGGCGCTTCCCCGAGGTCGAGCTATGGCTACACCTTC. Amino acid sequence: CASSLGASPRSSYGYTF.

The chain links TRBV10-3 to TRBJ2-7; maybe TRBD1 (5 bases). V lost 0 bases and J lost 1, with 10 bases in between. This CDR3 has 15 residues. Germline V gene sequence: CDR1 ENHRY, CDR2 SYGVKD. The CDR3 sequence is CAISESRTPSYEQYV. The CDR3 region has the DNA TGTGCCATCAGTGAGTCGAGGACACCATCCTACGAGCAGTACGTC.

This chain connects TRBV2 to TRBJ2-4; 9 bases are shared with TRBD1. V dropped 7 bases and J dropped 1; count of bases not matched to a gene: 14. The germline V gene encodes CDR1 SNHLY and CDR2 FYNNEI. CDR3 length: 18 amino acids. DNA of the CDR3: TGTGCCAGCATTACGGGACAGGGATCGAAGGTTGCCAAAAACATTCAGTACTTC. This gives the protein CASITGQGSKVAKNIQYF.